This T cell receptor beta chain was identified in a study of graft-versus-host responses after intestinal transplantation. Study at large: Transplants given to recipients were multivisceral, liver-intestinal, or isolated intestinal. Anti-thymocyte globulin induction was given to all recipients, followed by tacrolimus and steroids for two to four years.

Germline-derived CDR1 and CDR2 are MGHDK and SYGVNS. Trimming cost V 8 bases and J 7 bases, with 11 bases left between them. This CDR3 is built from 12 residues. To note about this clone: The antigen remains undetermined.

Measured with immunoSEQ multiplex PCR; TCRdb has only the in-frame clones, and not every one. The sample carries over 90,000 clones, over 85% recorded once. The receptor's source is a human donor who received an intestinal transplant. The sample here was unstimulated CD8+ T cells sorted from spleen or lymph node cells, taken before intestinal transplant. J is TRBJ1-4 and V is TRBV25-1; D is unclear. CDR3 loop: CASRVGIEKLFF. CDR3 nucleotide sequence: TGTGCCAGCCGCGTAGGGATTGAAAAACTGTTTTTT.